The sequence of this TCR beta chain was determined in a study of cytomegalovirus exposure and HLA in healthy donors. About the research overall: The roughly 700 first-cohort repertoires shared a platform with the 120 or so validation repertoires, as reported in a later analysis. Study conclusions and caveats: The investigators catalogued 160 or so TCR beta chains as cytomegalovirus-associated. Diagnosis of cytomegalovirus status made by the classifier reportedly showed high specificity and sensitivity.

The assay was immunoSEQ multiplex PCR, and TCRdb's table has in-frame clones only and misses some. Seen here are 150,000 to 160,000 clones, around 88% observed once, and the top ten hold approximately 20%. Worth noting for this clone: Its antigen remains unidentified.

This sequence originates from a man aged 18 to 30 in good health and CMV-seropositive. The sample was PBMCs.

The CDR3 region is CAHGLQGLPEQYF. CDR3 bases: TGTGCCCACGGCCTACAGGGGCTCCCCGAGCAGTACTTC. This chain uses TRBV6-1 with TRBJ2-7, with 7 bases aligning to TRBD1. V was pared by 11 bases and J by 6 bases, with 13 bases of the junction left unmatched. This CDR3 has 13 residues. Germline lookup yields CDR1 MNHNS and CDR2 SASEGT.